What follows are 14 T cell receptor beta chains derived from one specimen sequenced in a study of cytomegalovirus exposure and HLA in healthy donors. 13 Jbeta primers and 60 Vbeta primers were used for the PCR. Profiling relied on immunoSEQ multiplex PCR, and the TCRdb table lists in-frame clones only, not all of them. The sample holds 150,000 to 200,000 clones. Material for sequencing was PBMCs. These receptors were obtained from a boy aged 5-17 years in good health and CMV-seronegative.

V is TRBV5-3 and J is TRBJ1-1; TRBD1 might be the D (6 bases). TRBV5-3 is classed as an ORF, of uncertain function. This CDR3 region has 15 residues. With 5 bases removed from V and 2 bases from J, the gap between germline ends came to 16 bases. The CDR3 DNA follows: TGTGCCAGAAGGTCCTCGACAGGAGACAACACTGAAGCTTTCTTT. Its translation: CARRSSTGDNTEAFF.

Concerning this clone itself: An end of the junction differs from the germline gene, which may be a read error. The sample contains more than one DNA sequence encoding this CDR3. The V gene is TRBV28, the J gene TRBJ2-1; 12 bases agree with TRBD2. There are 14 residues in the CDR3. Germline CDR1 is MDHEN and CDR2 is SYDVKM. In DNA, the CDR3 is TGTGCCAGCAGACCTAGCGGGGGGGCCGATGAACAGTTCTTC. It yields the protein CASRPSGGADEQFF.

The CDR3 nucleotides read TGTGCCAGCATACTGGACAACTCTGGAAACACCATATATTTT. This codes for CASILDNSGNTIYF. The chain joins TRBV7-9 to TRBJ1-3, with D possibly TRBD1 on 5 matching bases. Germline V lookup: CDR1 SEHNR, CDR2 FQNEAQ (reference sequence). This CDR3 has 14 residues. Trimming took 7 bases from V and 0 from J, leaving 10 bases between them.

The chain combines TRBV29-1 with TRBJ2-3; 8 positions agree with TRBD2. The V segment lost 8 bases and the J segment 0 bases; nucleotides outside the gene matches: 7. The germline V gene has CDR1 SQVTM and CDR2 ANQGSEA. The CDR3 is 14 residues long. The CDR3, as DNA: TGCAGCTCGGAAGCGGGGGTTAGCACAGATACGCAGTATTTT. This encodes CSSEAGVSTDTQYF.

This sequence joins TRBV6-5 and TRBJ2-1, with TRBD2 as a possible D gene (6 bases). Germline V gene data show CDR1 as MNHEY and CDR2 as SVGAGI. Deletions cut 2 bases from V and 0 bases from J, with 8 bases between. The CDR3 covers 15 residues. This CDR3 reads CASSYRGSSYNEQFF. In nucleotides, the CDR3 is TGTGCCAGCAGTTACCGGGGGAGCTCCTACAATGAGCAGTTCTTC.

The chain recombines TRBV11-2 with TRBJ2-2; D possibly corresponds to TRBD2 (5 bases). Germline V gene sequence: CDR1 SGHAT, CDR2 FQNNGV. V was pared by 5 bases and J by 5 bases, with 12 bases between. This CDR3 comprises 14 residues. The chain's CDR3 is CASSPGGGTGELFF. DNA for the CDR3: TGTGCCAGCAGCCCCGGCGGAGGAACCGGGGAGCTGTTTTTT. The variable domain in full, with the rest retrieved from reference TRBV11-2 and TRBJ2-2, is EAGVAQSPRYKIIEKRQSVAFWCNPISGHATLYWYQQILGQGPKLLIQFQNNGVVDDSQLPKDRFSAERLKGVDSTLKIQPAKLEDSAVYLCASSPGGGTGELFFGEGSRLTVL.

This chain links TRBV9 with TRBJ2-7; D may be TRBD1 (7 bases). The V end lost 0 bases, the J end lost 2 bases, and 12 bases lay between the germline ends. The CDR3 spans 15 residues. Germline loops: CDR1 SGDLS, CDR2 YYNGEE. The CDR3 DNA is TGTGCCAGCAGCGTAGGCGGGACAGCTCCCTACGAGCAGTACTTC. Translating it yields CASSVGGTAPYEQYF. Based on the CDR3 plus reference TRBV9 and TRBJ2-7, the full variable domain is DSGVTQTPKHLITATGQRVTLRCSPRSGDLSVYWYQQSLDQGLQFLIQYYNGEERAKGNILERFSAQQFPDLHSELNLSSLELGDSALYFCASSVGGTAPYEQYFGPGTRLTVT.

V and J are TRBV7-8 and TRBJ1-1, with 8 bases lining up with TRBD1. CDR1 and CDR2 from the germline V gene are SGHVS and FQNEAQ. The CDR3 runs to 13 residues. After removal of 5 bases from V and 4 bases from J, the junction contained 3 bases not matched to a gene. The CDR3 reads CASSQGAFTEAFF. The CDR3 region has the DNA TGTGCCAGCAGCCAGGGGGCCTTCACTGAAGCTTTCTTT. Complete variable domain (other parts from reference TRBV7-8 and TRBJ1-1): GAGVSQSPRYKVAKRGQDVALRCDPISGHVSLFWYQQALGQGPEFLTYFQNEAQLDKSGLPSDRFFAERPEGSVSTLKIQRTQQEDSAVYLCASSQGAFTEAFFGQGTRLTVV.

With respect to this clone: Additional DNA sequences in this sample encode the identical CDR3. The DNA of the CDR3 is TGCGCCAGCAGCTTGGGCCAGGGGAACTATGGCTACACCTTC. This codes for CASSLGQGNYGYTF. The rearrangement links TRBV5-1 to TRBJ1-2, with a weak D call TRBD1 (6 bases). The germline V gene has CDR1 SGHRS and CDR2 YFSETQ. V lost 0 bases to trimming and J lost 2 bases, with 8 bases between them. The CDR3 spans 14 residues.

This sequence joins TRBV19 and TRBJ1-1, with D maybe TRBD1 (6 bases). The CDR3 is 14 residues long. Germline CDR1 reads LNHDA; CDR2 reads SQIVND (reference sequence). The V end lost 4 bases, the J end lost 5 bases, and 14 bases lay between the germline ends. In nucleotides, the CDR3 is TGTGCCAGTAGTAATCAGGGGCAGGGAACTGAAGCTTTCTTT. Its translation is CASSNQGQGTEAFF.

V and J are TRBV19 and TRBJ1-5, with D maybe TRBD1 (6 bases). Trimming took 7 bases from V and 5 from J, leaving 9 bases between them. Germline CDR1 and CDR2: LNHDA and SQIVND (reference sequence). The CDR3 has 12 residues. CDR3 loop: CASTNRDQPQHF. In nucleotides, the CDR3 is TGTGCCAGTACGAACAGGGATCAGCCCCAGCATTTT.

This chain uses TRBV2 with TRBJ2-7; D gene ambiguous. The germline V gene encodes CDR1 SNHLY and CDR2 FYNNEI. The CDR3 runs 12 residues. V dropped 7 bases and J dropped 1 base, with 8 bases sitting between them. CDR3 DNA sequence: TGTGCCAGCAAGGCAGGTTCCTACGAGCAGTACTTC. Protein: CASKAGSYEQYF.

The genes are TRBV29-1 and TRBJ2-2; no clear D gene. V was cut by 2 bases and J by 3 bases, with 13 bases left in between. The CDR3 has 15 amino acids. The germline gives CDR1 SQVTM, CDR2 ANQGSEA. The CDR3: CSVERVAFYTGELFF. DNA of the CDR3: TGCAGCGTTGAACGGGTAGCTTTCTACACCGGGGAGCTGTTTTTT.

This rearrangement joins TRBV6-5 to TRBJ2-5; D possibly corresponds to TRBD2 (5 bases). Matching the DNA end better, TRBJ2-7 makes the J call doubtful. The CDR3 runs 13 residues. The germline CDR1 and CDR2 sequences are MNHEY and SVGAGI. This chain's CDR3 is CASSSLAGNEQYF. CDR3 sequence (DNA): TGTGCCAGCAGTTCGCTAGCTGGGAACGAGCAGTACTTC.